These 12 T cell receptor beta chains were all obtained from the same sample, sequenced in a study of vaccination effects on CD4 cells after COVID-19. No antigen is known for these receptors. Assay used: immunoSEQ multiplex PCR; TCRdb lists only in-frame clones, some missing. The sample lists around 60,000 clones, around three quarters seen once, with roughly 3.2% in the top ten. Once cultured for about 9 days, the cells underwent separation to obtain CD4+ T cells. Source: CD4+ T cells from PBMCs cultured without peptide, taken before COVID-19 vaccination. These receptors were collected from a human donor who received a COVID-19 vaccine.

This clone was found once. The chain is built from TRBV5-6 and TRBJ1-4; D uncertain. There are 17 residues in the CDR3. Trimming stripped 1 base from V and 0 bases from J, with 13 bases between. Germline values: CDR1 SGHDT, CDR2 YYEEEE. The CDR3 spells CASSLLASLATNEKLFF. The CDR3 DNA is TGTGCCAGCAGCTTGTTGGCGAGTTTGGCAACTAATGAAAAACTGTTTTTT.

The chain employs TRBV19 and TRBJ1-4; weak D call: TRBD1 (5 bases). Deletions cut 2 bases from V and 0 bases from J, with 10 bases between. The germline CDR1 and CDR2 sequences are LNHDA and SQIVND (reference sequence). The CDR3 extends over 16 amino acids. The CDR3 DNA reads TGTGCCAGTAGTATAAGTGGGACTGCAACTAATGAAAAACTGTTTTTT. Translating it yields CASSISGTATNEKLFF.

This rearrangement joins TRBV5-6 to TRBJ2-7; D not certain. Germline values: CDR1 SGHDT, CDR2 YYEEEE. Trimming removed 2 bases at V and 2 bases at J, with 8 bases between. This CDR3 contains 13 residues. CDR3 amino acids: CASSFRVTYEQYV. The CDR3 DNA reads as TGTGCCAGCAGCTTTAGGGTCACCTACGAGCAGTACGTC.

This chain joins TRBV18 and TRBJ2-1, with D maybe TRBD2 (5 bases). The germline V and J ends were trimmed by 1 base and 9 bases, with 13 bases remaining between them. Germline assignment: CDR1 KGHSH and CDR2 LQKENI. The CDR3 runs 14 residues. The CDR3 protein is CASSPRAGVGEQFF. CDR3 DNA sequence: TGTGCCAGCTCACCACGAGCCGGGGTCGGTGAGCAGTTCTTC.

This chain connects TRBV2 to TRBJ1-3, with D possibly being TRBD1 (5 bases). Germline V gene data show CDR1 as SNHLY and CDR2 as FYNNEI. The CDR3 runs 15 residues. The V and J ends lost 1 base and 4 bases respectively, with 11 bases between them. The CDR3 DNA follows: TGTGCCAGCAGTGAAGGAAGGGGCAGGGGAAACACCATATATTTT. Translated: CASSEGRGRGNTIYF.

J is TRBJ1-5 and V is TRBV19, with 8 bases lining up with TRBD1. From germline, CDR1 is LNHDA and CDR2 SQIVND (reference sequence). The CDR3 spans 13 residues. Trimming removed 5 bases from V and 7 bases from J; junction bases left unmatched: 4. In DNA, the CDR3 is TGTGCCAGTAGTCAACAGGGGGAACAGCCCCAGCATTTT. This codes for CASSQQGEQPQHF.

The chain combines TRBV5-1 with TRBJ1-1; 10 bases fit TRBD1. With 4 bases clipped from V and 1 base from J, the junction kept 4 bases outside the gene matches. Germline V gives CDR1 SGHRS, CDR2 YFSETQ. The CDR3 runs 15 residues. The CDR3 sequence: CASSPRDRGNTEAFF. DNA of the CDR3: TGCGCCAGCAGCCCAAGGGACAGGGGGAACACTGAAGCTTTCTTT.

This clone showed up just once. The rearrangement joins TRBV12-5 to TRBJ1-5, with TRBD1 matching over 7 bases. The CDR3 length is 17 residues. Per the germline V gene, CDR1 is LGHNT and CDR2 is FRNRAP. J gave up 0 bases and V 5 bases, and 10 bases lay outside the gene matches. CDR3 sequence (DNA): TGTGCTAGTGGTCAACAGGGGTTCCTATATAGCAATCAGCCCCAGCATTTT. It is translated as CASGQQGFLYSNQPQHF.

This chain joins TRBV7-2 and TRBJ2-7; D unclear. Per germline, CDR1 SGHTA and CDR2 FQGNSA. V lost 3 bases, J lost 4 bases, and 13 bases lay in between. The CDR3 totals 14 residues. CDR3 amino acids: CASSFGGSAYEQYV. CDR3 DNA sequence: TGTGCCAGCAGCTTCGGCGGAAGTGCGTACGAGCAGTACGTC.

The rearrangement links TRBV6-6 to TRBJ2-7; unclear D gene. Germline CDR1 MNHNY, CDR2 SVGAGI (reference sequence). This CDR3 contains 13 residues. The V end was cut by 7 bases, the J end by 0 bases, with 10 bases between. The CDR3 protein is CASTARVSYEQYV. Written as DNA, the CDR3 is TGTGCCAGCACAGCCCGTGTCTCCTACGAGCAGTACGTC.

The CDR3 spells CASGLGPTSSGGTDTQYF. CDR3 DNA sequence: TGTGCTAGTGGTTTGGGGCCTACCTCTAGCGGGGGAACAGATACGCAGTATTTT. This chain joins TRBV12-5 and TRBJ2-3, with TRBD2 identical over 10 bases. The germline V gene has CDR1 LGHNT and CDR2 FRNRAP. The CDR3 contains 18 residues. V shed 1 base and J 3 bases; nucleotides not matched to a gene: 10.

The V and J genes are TRBV4-1 and TRBJ2-5, with D uncertain. Looked up from germline, CDR1 is MGHRA and CDR2 is YSYEKL. V dropped 4 bases and J dropped 0 bases, with 12 bases sitting between them. The CDR3 is 15 amino acids. The CDR3, as DNA: TGCGCCAGCAGCCGTACCTTGGGGTACCAAGAGACCCAGTACTTC. Its protein is CASSRTLGYQETQYF.